The 28 T cell receptor beta chains in this list originate from one sample, sequenced in a study of blood T cell repertoires in COVID-19. Sequencing used immunoSEQ multiplex PCR; TCRdb keeps in-frame clones, though not all of them. The sample lists 200,000 to 250,000 clones, nearly 90% occurring once. What was sequenced was peripheral blood. The receptors were gathered from a woman aged 18-29 years who had recovered from COVID-19.

The CDR3 DNA sequence: TGTGCCAGTAGTATCGGACTAGCGGGTTCCTCTTCCTACGAGCAGTACTTC. It codes for CASSIGLAGSSSYEQYF. The V gene is TRBV19, the J gene TRBJ2-7; 11 positions agree with TRBD2. This CDR3 is 17 amino acids long. V gave up 3 bases and J gave up 1 base; unmatched junction bases: 8. The germline CDR1 and CDR2 sequences are LNHDA and SQIVND (reference sequence).

This sequence joins TRBV7-2 and TRBJ1-5; TRBD1 agrees at 11 bases. CDR1 SGHTA and CDR2 FQGNSA come from the germline V gene. This CDR3 is 18 amino acids long. J was trimmed by 1 base and V by 2 bases; bases with no gene match: 7. CDR3 region: CASSLRTGGPPSNQPQHF. CDR3 nucleotide sequence: TGTGCCAGCAGCTTAAGGACAGGGGGCCCCCCAAGCAATCAGCCCCAGCATTTT.

V usage is TRBV7-2 and J usage is TRBJ1-1; D is unclear. This CDR3 is built from 15 residues. Per germline, CDR1 SGHTA and CDR2 FQGNSA. V was clipped by 1 base and J by 3 bases, with 12 bases between them. In DNA, the CDR3 is TGTGCCAGCAGCTTAGAGGCGACTATTTACACTGAAGCTTTCTTT. Its translation: CASSLEATIYTEAFF.

This clone was recorded only once. The chain couples TRBV5-8 to TRBJ1-1; D remains unclear. CDR1 and CDR2 from the germline V gene are SGHTS and YDEGEE. Trimming stripped 3 bases from V and 1 base from J, with 16 bases between. The CDR3 loop spans 16 amino acids. The CDR3 sequence is CASSSLLPVRNTEAFF. CDR3 nucleotides: TGTGCCAGCAGCTCCCTCCTCCCTGTGAGGAACACTGAAGCTTTCTTT.

V usage is TRBV11-1 and J usage is TRBJ2-6; tentative D call: TRBD2 (5 bases). There are 15 residues in the CDR3. CDR1 is SGHAT and CDR2 is FQDESV in the germline V gene (reference sequence). Trimming stripped 3 bases from V and 0 bases from J, with 6 bases between. The CDR3 region is CASSFGSSGANVLTF. The CDR3 DNA follows: TGTGCCAGCAGCTTTGGGAGCTCTGGGGCCAACGTCCTGACTTTC. The whole variable domain, remainder taken from reference TRBV11-1 and TRBJ2-6, is EAEVAQSPRYKITEKSQAVAFWCDPISGHATLYWYRQILGQGPELLVQFQDESVVDDSQLPKDRFSAERLKGVDSTLKIQPAELGDSAMYLCASSFGSSGANVLTFGAGSRLTVL.

The chain couples TRBV27 to TRBJ1-1; 8 bases fit TRBD1. Trimming removed 6 bases from V and 2 bases from J; junction bases left unmatched: 5. The CDR3 is 14 residues long. Germline V gene lookup returns CDR1 MNHEY and CDR2 SMNVEV (reference sequence). The CDR3 DNA sequence: TGTGCCAGCAGATGGACAGGGCAAAACACTGAAGCTTTCTTT. Its translation is CASRWTGQNTEAFF.

The chain is built from TRBV9 and TRBJ2-7; a possible D gene is TRBD2 (6 bases). The CDR3 has 15 residues. V was shortened by 0 bases and J by 0 bases, with 10 bases between the two germline ends. Germline loops: CDR1 SGDLS, CDR2 YYNGEE. Here the CDR3 reads CASSVGGGISYEQYF. The CDR3 nucleotides read TGTGCCAGCAGCGTAGGTGGAGGGATCTCCTACGAGCAGTACTTC.

This chain connects TRBV10-3 to TRBJ1-2, with D possibly matching TRBD1 (6 bases). Germline CDR1 ENHRY, CDR2 SYGVKD. The CDR3 totals 13 residues. V was cut by 11 bases and J by 3 bases, with 16 bases left in between. DNA of the CDR3: TGTGCCGCCTTGACAGGCCAGGACTATGGCTACACCTTC. Translated: CAALTGQDYGYTF.

The rearrangement uses TRBV6-2 or TRBV6-3 and TRBJ1-1; maybe TRBD1 (5 bases). Germline assignment: CDR1 MNHEY and CDR2 SVGEGT. The CDR3 runs 14 residues. The V end was cut by 4 bases, the J end by 0 bases, with 9 bases between. The CDR3 DNA sequence: TGTGCCAGCAGTTTCAGGGAGGTGAACACTGAAGCTTTCTTT. Translating it yields CASSFREVNTEAFF.

The CDR3 sequence: CAWSTGVSPEAFF. The CDR3 DNA reads as TGTGCCTGGAGTACAGGGGTGTCACCTGAAGCTTTCTTT. The chain combines TRBV30 with TRBJ1-1; 7 bases are a match to TRBD1. J lost 6 bases, V lost 2 bases, and 6 bases had no gene match. In germline, CDR1 is GTSNPN, CDR2 SVGIG (reference sequence). The CDR3 has 13 amino acids.

The chain has TRBV6-5 and TRBJ2-2, with TRBD2 matching 10 bases. Germline CDR1 and CDR2: MNHEY and SVGAGI. The J segment lost 9 bases and the V segment lost 6 bases, leaving 10 bases of the junction unmatched. This CDR3 is built from 15 residues. The CDR3: CASRATSGIPRELFF. Written as DNA, the CDR3 is TGTGCCAGCAGAGCAACTAGCGGGATCCCGCGGGAGCTGTTTTTT.

V usage is TRBV6-5 and J usage is TRBJ1-1; D might be TRBD1 (5 bases). Looked up from germline, CDR1 is MNHEY and CDR2 is SVGAGI. V was cut by 6 bases and J by 1 base, with 9 bases left in between. The CDR3 extends over 13 amino acids. The chain's CDR3 is CASRQQENTEAFF. The CDR3 DNA is TGTGCCAGCAGACAACAGGAGAACACTGAAGCTTTCTTT.

V gene TRBV20-1 combines with J gene TRBJ1-5; TRBD1 might be the D (5 bases). Per the germline V gene, CDR1 is DFQATT and CDR2 is SNEGSKA (reference sequence). V gave up 3 bases and J gave up 2 bases, with 14 bases separating them. CDR3 length: 15 amino acids. The CDR3 spells CSASKSGQGNQPQHF. The CDR3 bases are TGCAGTGCTAGTAAGTCAGGGCAGGGCAATCAGCCCCAGCATTTT.

Here the CDR3 reads CASSPIPGKETQYF. CDR3 nucleotides: TGTGCCAGCTCACCAATCCCAGGGAAAGAGACCCAGTACTTC. The genes are TRBV18 and TRBJ2-5, with D possibly being TRBD1 (5 bases). The CDR3 is made up of 14 amino acids. The V gene's germline CDR1 is KGHSH and CDR2 LQKENI. V lost 2 bases and J lost 3, with 10 bases in between.

This chain links TRBV25-1 with TRBJ2-1, with TRBD2 matching 10 bases. The germline V gene encodes CDR1 MGHDK and CDR2 SYGVNS. CDR3 length: 16 amino acids. Trimming cost V 3 bases and J 6 bases; bases outside gene matches: 8. CDR3: CASSDKREGLVNEQFF. The DNA of the CDR3 is TGTGCCAGCAGTGATAAGCGGGAGGGCCTTGTCAATGAGCAGTTCTTC.

In its sample, this clone was seen once. J is TRBJ2-2 and V is TRBV5-1; TRBD2 is a possible D gene (5 bases). Between the trimmed V and J ends, which lost 2 bases and 0 bases, there was a span of 14 bases. The CDR3 length is 17 residues. Germline CDR1 reads SGHRS; CDR2 reads YFSETQ. CDR3 amino acids: CASSFSAERPNTGELFF. The CDR3 DNA reads TGCGCCAGCAGCTTTTCAGCGGAACGCCCGAACACCGGGGAGCTGTTTTTT. Looking up the rest from reference TRBV5-1 and TRBJ2-2 gives the full variable domain: KAGVTQTPRYLIKTRGQQVTLSCSPISGHRSVSWYQQTPGQGLQFLFEYFSETQRNKGNFPGRFSGRQFSNSRSEMNVSTLELGDSALYLCASSFSAERPNTGELFFGEGSRLTVL.

The CDR3: CASSYSSPNYGYTF. CDR3 DNA: TGTGCCAGCAGTTACTCGAGTCCAAACTATGGCTACACCTTC. The genes are TRBV6-5 and TRBJ1-2; D is uncertain. V was shortened by 0 bases and J by 2 bases, with 7 bases between the two germline ends. In germline, CDR1 is MNHEY, CDR2 SVGAGI. The CDR3 runs to 14 residues.

The chain couples TRBV28 to TRBJ1-5, with no clear D. The CDR3 is 15 residues long. Germline loops: CDR1 MDHEN, CDR2 SYDVKM. V lost 5 bases and J 3 bases, leaving 14 bases between the germline ends. CDR3 sequence (DNA): TGTGCCAGCAGTCGAGGGTTTTCCTCCAATCAGCCCCAGCATTTT. Protein product: CASSRGFSSNQPQHF.

The chain joins TRBV5-1 to TRBJ2-7, with 11 bases matching TRBD1. V was clipped by 4 bases and J by 7 bases; unmatched bases: 7. CDR3 length equals 14 residues. CDR1 SGHRS and CDR2 YFSETQ come from the germline V gene. The CDR3: CASSPGQGVGEQYF. In DNA form, the CDR3 reads TGCGCCAGCAGCCCGGGACAGGGGGTAGGAGAGCAGTACTTC.

The chain uses TRBV4-3 and TRBJ1-2, with TRBD1 matching over 8 bases. Trimming at V came to 0 bases and at J to 7 bases, leaving 10 bases not matched to a gene. Germline V lookup: CDR1 LGHNA, CDR2 YSLEER. This CDR3 spans 16 amino acids. CDR3 loop: CASSQDSGRGRLGYTF. The CDR3, as DNA: TGCGCCAGCAGCCAAGATTCGGGCAGGGGGCGCCTTGGCTACACCTTC.

This chain connects TRBV6-2 or TRBV6-3 to TRBJ2-2; TRBD1 matches 11 bases. V lost 3 bases to trimming and J lost 3 bases; unmatched junction nucleotides: 12. CDR1 MNHEY and CDR2 SVGEGT come from the germline V gene. The CDR3 has 19 residues. For the CDR3, the DNA is TGTGCCAGCAGTTATAAGTCGATGGGGACAGGGGGATACACCGGGGAGCTGTTTTTT. Its protein is CASSYKSMGTGGYTGELFF.

The CDR3 region has the DNA TGTGCCAGCTCGCCCGGGACAGGGGCCTTCTTT. It specifies CASSPGTGAFF. V usage is TRBV18 and J usage is TRBJ1-1; 10 bases fit TRBD1. Germline values: CDR1 KGHSH, CDR2 LQKENI. The CDR3 totals 11 residues. With V trimmed by 6 bases and J by 14 bases, 6 bases remained unmatched.

The CDR3 DNA sequence: TGTGCCAGCAGAAGGACGGCGGGAGCCGAGACCCAGTACTTC. As protein: CASRRTAGAETQYF. The chain combines TRBV6-5 with TRBJ2-5, with 7 bases matching TRBD2. V lost 6 bases, J lost 5 bases, and 9 bases stayed unmatched. In germline, CDR1 is MNHEY, CDR2 SVGAGI. The CDR3 is 14 amino acids.

The chain joins TRBV6-5 to TRBJ2-5; D may be TRBD2 (6 bases). The CDR3 length is 14 residues. Germline CDR1 is MNHEY and CDR2 is SVGAGI. V lost 3 bases and J 7 bases, leaving 15 bases between the germline ends. The CDR3 loop reads CASSYTGERGTQYF. Here the CDR3 DNA reads TGTGCCAGCAGTTATACGGGGGAACGGGGGACCCAGTACTTC.

The gene calls are TRBV28 and TRBJ1-2, with a tentative D call TRBD1 (6 bases). CDR1 and CDR2 from the germline V gene are MDHEN and SYDVKM. The CDR3 totals 11 residues. The V end lost 7 bases, the J end lost 6 bases, and 9 bases lay between the germline ends. CDR3 coding DNA: TGTGCCAGCACCAGGGGAAATGGCTACACCTTC. It codes for CASTRGNGYTF.

Many counts were recorded for this clone. CDR3 region: CASSRDTSGANVLTF. The CDR3 nucleotides read TGTGCCAGCAGTCGAGACACCTCTGGGGCCAACGTCCTGACTTTC. This sequence joins TRBV6-2 or TRBV6-3 and TRBJ2-6, with no clear D. Germline V gene sequence: CDR1 MNHEY, CDR2 SVGEGT. This CDR3 has 15 residues. The V end lost 5 bases, the J end lost 0 bases, and 8 bases lay between the germline ends.

This rearrangement joins TRBV15 to TRBJ1-5; 7 bases line up with TRBD1. Unmatched junction bases numbered 6, after V lost 0 bases and J lost 7 bases. Germline CDR1 reads LNHNV; CDR2 reads YYDKDF (reference sequence). CDR3 size: 15 residues. DNA for the CDR3: TGTGCCACCAGCAGAGAGGAGGGGGCCGGGCAGCCCCAGCATTTT. Amino acids: CATSREEGAGQPQHF.

V and J are TRBV10-3 and TRBJ2-2; no reliable D call. The CDR3 has 14 residues. The V gene lost 2 bases and the J gene lost 4 bases, with 8 bases spanning the gap. Germline loops: CDR1 ENHRY, CDR2 SYGVKD. CDR3 DNA sequence: TGTGCCATCAGTGAGCCAACATTCACCGGGGAGCTGTTTTTT. Residues: CAISEPTFTGELFF.